This T cell receptor (beta chain) derives from a study of OX40 agonist ivuxolimab in advanced cancers. The wider study: Given to patients was ivuxolimab, an agonistic anti-OX40 (CD134) antibody. Two cutaneous melanoma patients and one hepatocellular carcinoma patient, three in all, had partial responses. Findings of the study overall: CD4+ T cells averaged fewer expanded clones than CD8+ T cells. Undetermined was the antigen specificity of the expanded peripheral T cells.

Measured with immunoSEQ multiplex PCR; TCRdb has only the in-frame clones, and not every one. The sample shows about 41,000 clones, approximately 88% of them seen only once. Concerning this clone itself: The antigen remains undetermined.

Germline lookup yields CDR1 SGHDT and CDR2 YYEEEE. The junction had 9 bases not matched to a gene; V was cut back by 4 bases and J by 8 bases. The CDR3 loop spans 14 amino acids. The source material was CD4+ or CD8+ T cells sorted from blood, sampled in a trial of the OX40 agonist ivuxolimab. V is TRBV5-6 and J is TRBJ2-1; 7 positions match TRBD2. The receptor comes from an adult with an advanced solid tumor such as melanoma, head and neck, liver or kidney cancer. CDR3 DNA sequence: TGTGCCAGCAGCGGGGAGTGGGAGGGGTATGAGCAGTTCTTC. Its protein product is CASSGEWEGYEQFF.